The 26 T cell receptor beta chains below all came from one sample that was sequenced in a study of cytomegalovirus exposure and HLA in healthy donors. PCR was performed using 60 Vbeta and 13 Jbeta primers. Here immunoSEQ multiplex PCR was the method, and the copy in TCRdb shows in-frame clones only, minus some. Recorded for this sample: just over 50,000 clones. What was sequenced was PBMCs. These receptors all stem from a woman aged 55 to 70 in good health and CMV-seropositive.

The gene calls are TRBV27 and TRBJ1-2; 8 bases fit TRBD1. Germline assignment: CDR1 MNHEY and CDR2 SMNVEV (reference sequence). Germline trimming cut 8 bases from V and 8 bases from J; bases unmatched to any gene: 16. The CDR3 totals 15 residues. CDR3 DNA sequence: TGTGCCAGCGGCTCCGGGACAGGCTTTGTGAGGGGCTACACCTTC. This encodes CASGSGTGFVRGYTF.

The chain is built from TRBV6-6 and TRBJ1-3; TRBD1 agrees at 8 bases. Trimming cost V 6 bases and J 7 bases; bases outside gene matches: 11. Germline-derived CDR1 and CDR2 are MNHNY and SVGAGI (reference sequence). This CDR3 has 15 residues. This CDR3 is CASSNGQGKRNTIYF. CDR3 nucleotides: TGTGCCAGCAGCAACGGACAGGGTAAAAGGAACACCATATATTTT.

The chain uses TRBV5-1 and TRBJ1-4, with TRBD1 as a possible D gene (6 bases). The germline V gene has CDR1 SGHRS and CDR2 YFSETQ. The germline V and J ends were trimmed by 0 bases and 4 bases, with 10 bases remaining between them. The CDR3 consists of 15 residues. The CDR3 protein is CASSLATGSNEKLFF. The CDR3 DNA sequence: TGCGCCAGCAGCTTGGCGACAGGTAGTAATGAAAAACTGTTTTTT.

V gene TRBV2 combines with J gene TRBJ2-3; 7 nucleotides line up with TRBD2. J gave up 8 bases and V 6 bases, and 5 bases lay outside the gene matches. CDR3 length equals 12 residues. Looked up from germline, CDR1 is SNHLY and CDR2 is FYNNEI. The CDR3 here is CASSGLGTTQYF. The CDR3 coding sequence is TGTGCCAGCAGCGGACTAGGGACTACGCAGTATTTT. Drawing the rest from reference TRBV2 and TRBJ2-3, the complete variable domain is EPEVTQTPSHQVTQMGQEVILRCVPISNHLYFYWYRQILGQKVEFLVSFYNNEISEKSEIFDDQFSVERPDGSNFTLKIRSTKLEDSAMYFCASSGLGTTQYFGPGTRLTVL.

The genes are TRBV5-1 and TRBJ2-2; 12 nucleotides line up with TRBD1. Germline CDR1 and CDR2: SGHRS and YFSETQ. Trimming at V came to 3 bases and at J to 2 bases, leaving 2 bases not matched to a gene. The CDR3 extends over 16 amino acids. The CDR3 is CASSSGTGGNTGELFF. The CDR3 DNA reads TGCGCCAGCAGCTCGGGGACAGGGGGCAACACCGGGGAGCTGTTTTTT.

The CDR3: CASTLRACYTF. The CDR3 region has the DNA TGTGCCAGTACCCTGAGGGCGTGCTACACCTTC. This sequence joins TRBV21-1 and TRBJ1-2. TRBV21-1 is noted as a pseudogene. The CDR3 runs 11 residues.

The chain links TRBV4-1 to TRBJ1-3; the match to TRBD1 covers 9 bases. Trimming cost V 1 base and J 2 bases; bases outside gene matches: 6. Germline lookup yields CDR1 MGHRA and CDR2 YSYEKL. This CDR3 has 17 amino acids. CDR3 DNA sequence: TGCGCCAGCAGCCAAGTACTTACAGGGGGCACTGGAAACACCATATATTTT. Translation gives CASSQVLTGGTGNTIYF.

In terms of frequency, this clone is large. The V and J genes are TRBV7-9 and TRBJ1-4, with TRBD1 as a possible D gene (5 bases). This CDR3 spans 19 amino acids. Germline-derived CDR1 and CDR2 are SEHNR and FQNEAQ (reference sequence). V was clipped by 5 bases and J by 7 bases, with 29 bases between them. CDR3 amino acids: CASSLREEAGLTLGEKLFF. In nucleotides, the CDR3 is TGTGCCAGCAGCCTCAGGGAGGAGGCAGGACTCACGCTGGGTGAAAAACTGTTTTTT.

The chain carries TRBV5-4 and TRBJ1-4; 8 nucleotides align to TRBD1. The germline CDR1 and CDR2 sequences are SGHNT and YYREEE (reference sequence). CDR3 length equals 14 residues. Germline trimming cut 4 bases from V and 7 bases from J; bases unmatched to any gene: 6. CDR3 sequence: CASSRTGLGEKLFF. The CDR3 DNA sequence: TGTGCCAGCAGCCGGACAGGGTTGGGTGAAAAACTGTTTTTT.

V and J are TRBV29-1 and TRBJ1-1, with D uncertain. The CDR3 is 15 residues long. Trimming took 1 base from V and 1 from J, leaving 13 bases between them. Germline CDR1 and CDR2: SQVTM and ANQGSEA. Here the CDR3 reads CSVEAVRESNTEAFF. CDR3 DNA sequence: TGCAGCGTTGAAGCGGTCCGGGAGTCGAACACTGAAGCTTTCTTT.

The chain joins TRBV6-5 to TRBJ1-3; the match to TRBD1 covers 8 bases. V lost 2 bases, J lost 4 bases, and 1 base stayed unmatched. Germline V gives CDR1 MNHEY, CDR2 SVGAGI. The CDR3 covers 14 residues. CDR3 in DNA: TGTGCCAGCAGTTACGGGGACAGGGGAAACACCATATATTTT. Its translation: CASSYGDRGNTIYF.

The chain uses TRBV18 and TRBJ2-6, with 8 bases aligning to TRBD1. V trimming: 5 bases; J trimming: 0 bases; junction bases outside the gene matches: 12. Germline V lookup: CDR1 KGHSH, CDR2 LQKENI. The CDR3 has 19 residues. The CDR3 DNA reads as TGTGCCAGCTCAGTGCGAGGGACAGGAGTACTCTCTGGGGCCAACGTCCTGACTTTC. This translates into CASSVRGTGVLSGANVLTF.

V and J are TRBV2 and TRBJ2-7; 7 bases agree with TRBD1. With V trimmed by 8 bases and J by 4 bases, 5 bases remained unmatched. From germline, CDR1 is SNHLY and CDR2 FYNNEI. CDR3 size: 12 residues. The CDR3 region is CASRQGIYEQYF. The DNA for the CDR3 is TGTGCCAGCCGACAGGGAATTTACGAGCAGTACTTC.

The J gene is TRBJ1-1, the V gene TRBV4-1; a weak D match, TRBD1 (6 bases). This CDR3 spans 12 amino acids. V was pared by 3 bases and J by 10 bases, with 12 bases between. Germline CDR1 is MGHRA and CDR2 is YSYEKL. CDR3 nucleotide sequence: TGCGCCAGCAGCCAGAGGACAGATGGAGCTTTCTTT. Amino acids: CASSQRTDGAFF.

This chain joins TRBV5-6 and TRBJ1-5; 8 nucleotides agree with TRBD1. J lost 6 bases, V lost 5 bases, and 7 bases had no gene match. This CDR3 region has 14 residues. The germline gives CDR1 SGHDT, CDR2 YYEEEE. The CDR3 DNA reads TGTGCCAGCAGTGGGGCAGGGGGCGTTCAGCCCCAGCATTTT. Translation: CASSGAGGVQPQHF.

V and J are TRBV4-3 and TRBJ2-3; 8 nucleotides line up with TRBD2. Looked up from germline, CDR1 is LGHNA and CDR2 is YSLEER. The CDR3 loop spans 16 amino acids. V was pared by 1 base and J by 4 bases, with 7 bases of the junction left unmatched. The DNA of the CDR3 is TGCGCCAGCAGCCAAGGGTATAGCGGGGTTGCAGATACGCAGTATTTT. Translated, it gives CASSQGYSGVADTQYF.

The rearrangement uses TRBV5-5 and TRBJ1-1; the D is unclear. The V and J ends lost 6 bases and 5 bases respectively, with 14 bases between them. The CDR3 totals 13 residues. Per germline, CDR1 SGHKS and CDR2 YYEKEE (reference sequence). Here the CDR3 DNA reads TGTGCCAGCACCGGCGGAAGAGGGACTGAAGCTTTCTTT. Translation gives CASTGGRGTEAFF.

This chain joins TRBV19 and TRBJ2-1; maybe TRBD1 (6 bases). Trimming pared 8 bases from V and 2 bases from J, leaving 13 bases between. Germline V gives CDR1 LNHDA, CDR2 SQIVND (reference sequence). This CDR3 spans 14 amino acids. CDR3 bases: TGTGCCAGTGAACAGGGTGGGCCCTACAATGAGCAGTTCTTC. Protein: CASEQGGPYNEQFF.

V and J are TRBV29-1 and TRBJ1-2; D call uncertain. The germline CDR1 and CDR2 sequences are SQVTM and ANQGSEA. The CDR3 totals 11 residues. V shed 8 bases and J shed 8 bases, with 15 bases lying between them. CDR3 amino acids: CSSYRISGYTF. The CDR3 coding sequence is TGCAGCTCCTACCGAATTAGCGGCTACACCTTC. The entire variable domain, with the rest obtained from reference TRBV29-1 and TRBJ1-2, is as follows: SAVISQKPSRDICQRGTSLTIQCQVDSQVTMMFWYRQQPGQSLTLIATANQGSEATYESGFVIDKFPISRPNLTFSTLTVSNMSPEDSSIYLCSSYRISGYTFGSGTRLTVV.

This sequence joins TRBV29-1 and TRBJ1-3; no clear D. Germline loops: CDR1 SQVTM, CDR2 ANQGSEA. The CDR3 length is 12 residues. Trimming left V 4 bases short and J 0 bases short, with 4 bases between. CDR3 residues: CSVGLSGNTIYF. As DNA, the CDR3 is TGCAGCGTTGGGCTCTCTGGAAACACCATATATTTT.

V usage is TRBV7-2 and J usage is TRBJ2-7, with 7 bases that match TRBD1. There are 14 residues in the CDR3. CDR1 and CDR2 from the germline V gene are SGHTA and FQGNSA. V lost 5 bases to trimming and J lost 5 bases; unmatched junction nucleotides: 9. CDR3 in amino acids: CASSVDRITHEQYF. In DNA form, the CDR3 reads TGTGCCAGCAGCGTGGACAGGATAACCCACGAGCAGTACTTC.

V gene TRBV9 combines with J gene TRBJ2-7; 12 nucleotides match TRBD2. The CDR3 contains 15 residues. V lost 3 bases to trimming and J lost 2 bases; unmatched junction nucleotides: 3. The germline gives CDR1 SGDLS, CDR2 YYNGEE. For the CDR3, the DNA is TGTGCCAGCAGCGCATCTAGCGGGGGGGCCTACGAGCAGTACTTC. It codes for CASSASSGGAYEQYF.

The V and J genes are TRBV14 and TRBJ2-2, with 11 bases lining up with TRBD1. CDR3 length: 19 residues. Trimming at V came to 1 base and at J to 2 bases, leaving 9 bases not matched to a gene. Germline V gene lookup returns CDR1 SGHDN and CDR2 FVKESK. In DNA form, the CDR3 reads TGTGCCAGCAGCCAAGGGGCCCGGGACAGGGGGTTCAACACCGGGGAGCTGTTTTTT. Encoded protein: CASSQGARDRGFNTGELFF.

The V gene is TRBV5-1, the J gene TRBJ2-5; D possibly corresponds to TRBD2 (6 bases). CDR1 SGHRS and CDR2 YFSETQ come from the germline V gene. V was cut by 3 bases and J by 5 bases, with 11 bases left in between. The CDR3 spans 13 residues. CDR3 region: CASSWSSGETQYF. The CDR3 bases are TGCGCCAGCAGCTGGTCGAGCGGGGAGACCCAGTACTTC. Variable domain in full (rest from reference TRBV5-1 and TRBJ2-5): KAGVTQTPRYLIKTRGQQVTLSCSPISGHRSVSWYQQTPGQGLQFLFEYFSETQRNKGNFPGRFSGRQFSNSRSEMNVSTLELGDSALYLCASSWSSGETQYFGPGTRLLVL.

CDR3 amino acids: CASSSDEQYF. The CDR3 DNA sequence: TGTGCCAGCAGCTCTGACGAGCAGTACTTC. V is TRBV11-2 and J is TRBJ2-7; no definite D call. The CDR3 consists of 10 residues. In germline, CDR1 is SGHAT, CDR2 FQNNGV. The germline V and J ends were trimmed by 4 bases and 5 bases, with 3 bases remaining between them. The full variable domain, in which reference TRBV11-2 and TRBJ2-7 provide the parts outside the CDR3, is EAGVAQSPRYKIIEKRQSVAFWCNPISGHATLYWYQQILGQGPKLLIQFQNNGVVDDSQLPKDRFSAERLKGVDSTLKIQPAKLEDSAVYLCASSSDEQYFGPGTRLTVT.

The chain carries TRBV4-1 and TRBJ2-7; weak D call: TRBD1 (5 bases). The CDR3 is 18 amino acids. Germline CDR1 is MGHRA and CDR2 is YSYEKL. Deletions cut 4 bases from V and 2 bases from J, with 24 bases between. The CDR3 sequence is CASSLLNNQGSFAYEQYF. CDR3 DNA: TGCGCCAGCAGCCTTCTCAATAACCAGGGCTCCTTCGCCTACGAGCAGTACTTC.